This TCR beta chain appears in the sequencing data of a study of cytomegalovirus exposure and HLA in healthy donors (dated 2017 in TCRdb). Concerning the study at large: A later analysis indicated that the 90 to 150 validation repertoires were generated on the platform also employed for the 700 or so repertoires of the first cohort. The aim of the study was to test whether cataloging public T cell receptors could identify signatures of past pathogen exposure. Along with the roughly 710-subject first cohort, a separate validation cohort of over a hundred different subjects was used. High-throughput TCR immunosequencing, statistical association of individual TCRs with disease status, and machine learning were combined to predict cytomegalovirus infection status.

Separate from the approximately 700-subject first cohort, the validation cohort of over 90 subjects was the group to which the donors belonged. Library method: the immunoSEQ multiplex PCR assay. Per the original workflow: A statistical classification framework was built for diagnosing cytomegalovirus status from the catalog of TCR beta chain sequences. Sourced from immuneACCESS, this table was stored by TCRdb with only in-frame sequences that have V and J called. A share of the clones is absent; for the studies checked, an unresolved V gene accounts for under half, and the remainder has no known explanation. Clonal size and the V and J genes are those of that table, whereas D and trimming came from the DNA. The sample table contains 65,000 to 80,000 clones; only one count was recorded for around 94% of them. Together, the top ten hold approximately 2.1% of the sample. Taken from the germline V gene, the CDR1 and CDR2 loops are SGHDT and YYEEEE. V lost 0 bases and J lost 7 bases; the stretch between them is 11 bases long. The CDR3 holds 14 amino acids from the cysteine to the phenylalanine. The DNA shown is the 42-base CDR3, in frame from base 1.

A remark on this clone: Its antigen is not yet known. Per-base qualities were not stored, and no clone one base away is much larger.

The research as a whole found: The validation cohort had no HLA typing available for a later analysis, so co-occurrence within that cohort was assessed over all 110 or so repertoires. The study gave a list of about 170 TCR beta chains associated with cytomegalovirus. In vitro tests confirmed that three of the cytomegalovirus-associated TCR beta chains recognize cytomegalovirus antigens. While some public TCRs were present in many individuals, most TCR sequences turned up only very rarely across donors. Cytomegalovirus status was reported to be diagnosed by the classifier with high specificity and sensitivity in both the original and validation cohorts. According to the authors, the approach could potentially be generalized to other disease states and immunological phenotypes. Of the cluster scores, about 94% were above 0 in a later analysis, which found that TCRs clustered in the first cohort also tended to co-occur in the 110 or so validation repertoires.

Source material: PBMCs. Here the chain combines TRBV5-6 and TRBJ2-1; possibly the D gene is TRBD2, per 6 matching bases. The origin of this receptor is a woman aged 18-30 years in good health and CMV-seronegative. The CDR3 reads as follows: CASSLGLGGNEQFF. The DNA reads as follows: TGTGCCAGCAGCTTGGGACTAGGAGGGAATGAGCAGTTCTTC.